The 20 T cell receptor beta chains below all came from one sample that was sequenced in a study of blood T cells in healthy people across ages. It was with a sample-barcoded 5' primer and a J-beta primer mix that a second PCR of roughly 7 to 12 cycles was run. TCRdb reprocessed the 5' RACE reads with MiXCR, giving one entry per CDR3 protein. This table holds approximately 770,000 distinct CDR3 sequences, 58% found once. Source material: blood. The receptors here all came from a man aged 25 to 40 in good health.

This chain links TRBV7-2 with TRBJ2-4; 10 bases fit TRBD2. Judging by the DNA end, TRBJ2-7 fits better; the J call may be wrong. Looked up from germline, CDR1 is SGHTA and CDR2 is FQGNSA. This CDR3 is built from 15 residues. CDR3 residues: CASSLSSGSLYEQYF. CDR3 in DNA: TGTGCCAGCAGCTTATCTAGCGGGAGTTTGTACGAGCAGTACTTC.

The chain carries TRBV6-5 and TRBJ1-2, with D unclear. Germline V CDR1 and CDR2: MNHEY, SVGAGI. The V gene lost 2 bases and the J gene lost 4 bases, with 14 bases spanning the gap. The CDR3 is 15 amino acids. The CDR3 is CASSYSVSSFYGYTF. In nucleotides, the CDR3 is TGTGCCAGCAGTTACAGCGTCAGCTCTTTCTATGGCTACACCTTC.

This clonotype has more than one count but fewer than ten. This chain joins TRBV9 and TRBJ2-1; 7 bases line up with TRBD2. In germline, CDR1 is SGDLS, CDR2 YYNGEE. The trim removed 0 bases at V and 7 bases at J, leaving 10 bases unmatched. The CDR3 runs 16 residues. The CDR3 protein is CASSVAGRENRNEQFF. The CDR3, as DNA: TGTGCCAGCAGCGTAGCTGGGCGGGAGAACCGTAATGAGCAGTTCTTC. The entire variable domain, with the rest obtained from reference TRBV9 and TRBJ2-1, is as follows: DSGVTQTPKHLITATGQRVTLRCSPRSGDLSVYWYQQSLDQGLQFLIQYYNGEERAKGNILERFSAQQFPDLHSELNLSSLELGDSALYFCASSVAGRENRNEQFFGPGTRLTVL.

This chain links TRBV29-1 with TRBJ2-5; 11 nucleotides agree with TRBD1. Germline V gene lookup returns CDR1 SQVTM and CDR2 ANQGSEA. The trim removed 7 bases at V and 4 bases at J, leaving 5 bases unmatched. There are 13 residues in the CDR3. CDR3 region: CSADRGLRETQYF. DNA for the CDR3: TGCAGCGCGGACAGGGGGCTCAGAGAGACCCAGTACTTC.

The chain couples TRBV3-1 to TRBJ2-5, with 7 bases fitting TRBD2. Germline V gene lookup returns CDR1 LGHDT and CDR2 YNNKEL (reference sequence). Unmatched junction bases numbered 3, after V lost 5 bases and J lost 3 bases. The CDR3 runs to 13 residues. The CDR3 bases are TGTGCCAGCAGCACCCGGGGGGAAGAGACCCAGTACTTC. Translated: CASSTRGEETQYF.

This rearrangement joins TRBV15 to TRBJ2-3; D perhaps matches TRBD2 (5 bases). The V end lost 1 base, the J end lost 2 bases, and 10 bases lay between the germline ends. CDR3 length: 15 residues. Per germline, CDR1 LNHNV and CDR2 YYDKDF (reference sequence). The CDR3 nucleotides are TGTGCCACCAGCAGAGGACGGGGAGCCACAGATACGCAGTATTTT. Protein sequence: CATSRGRGATDTQYF.

The V and J genes are TRBV12-3 or TRBV12-4 and TRBJ1-4; maybe TRBD1 (5 bases). Trimming removed 3 bases at V and 8 bases at J, with 19 bases between. The length of the CDR3 is 16 residues. Here the CDR3 reads CASSLSPLGRGEKLFF. The CDR3 DNA follows: TGTGCCAGCAGTTTGAGCCCCTTGGGACGCGGGGAAAAACTGTTTTTT.

The chain joins TRBV7-9 to TRBJ1-2; TRBD1 aligns across 7 bases. The ends lost 5 bases at V and 1 base at J; junction bases unmatched: 7. The CDR3 consists of 15 residues. CDR1 is SEHNR, CDR2 FQNEAQ, per germline (reference sequence). CDR3 residues: CASSLPGQLNYGYTF. The CDR3 DNA sequence: TGTGCCAGCAGCCTCCCGGGACAGCTTAACTATGGCTACACCTTC.

The chain employs TRBV7-2 and TRBJ2-1; 9 bases map to TRBD2. The germline CDR1 and CDR2 sequences are SGHTA and FQGNSA. Trimming removed 5 bases from V and 12 bases from J; junction bases left unmatched: 14. The CDR3 runs 15 residues. In DNA form, the CDR3 reads TGTGCCAGCAGCCCAGGGAGGGGGGGACTAGCTTGGCAGTTCTTC. Translation gives CASSPGRGGLAWQFF. The whole variable domain, remainder taken from reference TRBV7-2 and TRBJ2-1, is GAGVSQSPSNKVTEKGKDVELRCDPISGHTALYWYRQSLGQGLEFLIYFQGNSAPDKSGLPSDRFSAERTGGSVSTLTIQRTQQEDSAVYLCASSPGRGGLAWQFFGPGTRLTVL.

This chain links TRBV18 with TRBJ2-7; TRBD2 aligns across 13 bases. The germline V gene encodes CDR1 KGHSH and CDR2 LQKENI. V lost 0 bases and J lost 6; bases outside the gene matches: 2. CDR3 length equals 15 residues. The CDR3 reads CASSPPGLAGIEQYF. The CDR3 nucleotides are TGTGCCAGCTCACCACCGGGACTAGCGGGAATCGAGCAGTACTTC.

The V and J genes are TRBV24-1 and TRBJ2-3, with D hard to call. Germline CDR1 reads KGHDR; CDR2 reads SFDVKD. Trimming removed 1 base at V and 6 bases at J, with 16 bases between. The CDR3 sequence is 16 residues long. The CDR3 sequence: CATSDFPDISYDTQYF. CDR3 coding DNA: TGTGCCACCAGTGATTTCCCCGATATTAGTTACGATACGCAGTATTTT.

The CDR3 region has the DNA TGTGCCAGCACCAGGGACAGGTCCTACAATGAGCAGTTCTTC. It yields the protein CASTRDRSYNEQFF. The chain carries TRBV2 and TRBJ2-1; TRBD1 matches 8 bases. After removal of 7 bases from V and 1 base from J, the junction contained 3 bases not matched to a gene. The CDR3 covers 14 residues. Germline V gene lookup returns CDR1 SNHLY and CDR2 FYNNEI.

The V call is TRBV7-2, the J call TRBJ1-2, with D possibly TRBD1 on 6 matching bases. The CDR3 runs 15 residues. CDR1 is SGHTA, CDR2 FQGNSA, per germline. The V end was cut by 1 base, the J end by 2 bases, with 11 bases between. As DNA, the CDR3 is TGTGCCAGCAGCTTAGTCCCCAGGGGCAACTATGGCTACACCTTC. The encoded protein is CASSLVPRGNYGYTF.

The V gene is TRBV9, the J gene TRBJ1-2; D is unresolved. Germline CDR1 is SGDLS and CDR2 is YYNGEE. This CDR3 region has 13 residues. V lost 4 bases to trimming and J lost 7 bases, with 14 bases between them. The CDR3 reads CASSPSGSPGYTF. For the CDR3, the DNA is TGTGCCAGCAGCCCGAGCGGTTCTCCTGGCTACACCTTC.

The chain employs TRBV2 and TRBJ2-4; 8 nucleotides match TRBD2. Germline assignment: CDR1 SNHLY and CDR2 FYNNEI. This CDR3 spans 18 amino acids. The trim removed 4 bases at V and 1 base at J, leaving 12 bases unmatched. Here the CDR3 DNA reads TGTGCCAGCAGTGCGCATCCGGGACTAGTGATGGCCAAAAACATTCAGTACTTC. Its protein is CASSAHPGLVMAKNIQYF.

In this sample, this clonotype turned up many times. The V call is TRBV20-1, the J call TRBJ2-3; D may be TRBD1 (6 bases). In germline, CDR1 is DFQATT, CDR2 SNEGSKA (reference sequence). The CDR3 is made up of 16 amino acids. Trimming removed 5 bases at V and 0 bases at J, with 18 bases between. As DNA, the CDR3 is TGCAGTGCTCCGGTTTGGACAGTGGAAAGCACAGATACGCAGTATTTT. Protein sequence: CSAPVWTVESTDTQYF.

This clonotype came up once. This rearrangement joins TRBV4-2 to TRBJ2-3; D gene uncertain. V was pared by 0 bases and J by 1 base, with 11 bases between. The CDR3 sequence is 16 residues long. Germline assignment: CDR1 LGHNA and CDR2 YNFKEQ. The CDR3 is CASSQEPPTGTDTQYF. For the CDR3, the DNA is TGTGCCAGCAGCCAAGAGCCCCCGACGGGCACAGATACGCAGTATTTT.

The genes are TRBV29-1 and TRBJ2-7, with no clear D. The CDR3 runs 11 residues. Trimming removed 2 bases from V and 2 bases from J, with 4 bases in between. Looked up from germline, CDR1 is SQVTM and CDR2 is ANQGSEA. The CDR3 loop is CSVESAYEQYF. CDR3 DNA: TGCAGCGTTGAATCGGCCTACGAGCAGTACTTC.

V usage is TRBV7-2 and J usage is TRBJ2-5, with TRBD2 identical over 12 bases. The V gene end was trimmed by 5 bases and the J gene end by 3 bases; junction bases not matched to a gene: 10. CDR3 length: 17 residues. Germline CDR1 reads SGHTA; CDR2 reads FQGNSA. For the CDR3, the DNA is TGTGCCAGCAGCCGCCCCCTGACTAGCGGGGGAAAAGAGACCCAGTACTTC. Protein: CASSRPLTSGGKETQYF.

The V call is TRBV12-3 or TRBV12-4, the J call TRBJ2-7, with D possibly being TRBD1 (6 bases). The J call may be in error: the DNA end matches TRBJ2-5 better. The CDR3 has 15 amino acids. The CDR3 DNA follows: TGTGCCAGCAGCTCCGGGACAAGGGGGTTGAAGACCCAGTACTTC. This encodes CASSSGTRGLKTQYF.